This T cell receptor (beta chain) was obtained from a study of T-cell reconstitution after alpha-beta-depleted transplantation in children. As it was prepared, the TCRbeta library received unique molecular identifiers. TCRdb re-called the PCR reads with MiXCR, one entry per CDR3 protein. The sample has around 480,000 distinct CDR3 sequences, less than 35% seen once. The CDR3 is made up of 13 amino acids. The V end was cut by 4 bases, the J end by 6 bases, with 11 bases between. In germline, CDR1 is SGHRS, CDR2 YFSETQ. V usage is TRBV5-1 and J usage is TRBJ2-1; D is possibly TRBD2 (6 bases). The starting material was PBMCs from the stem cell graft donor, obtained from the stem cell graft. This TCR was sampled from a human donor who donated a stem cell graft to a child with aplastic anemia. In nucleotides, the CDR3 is TGCGCCAGCAGCAAGGGACTTACCAATGAGCAGTTCTTC. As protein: CASSKGLTNEQFF.